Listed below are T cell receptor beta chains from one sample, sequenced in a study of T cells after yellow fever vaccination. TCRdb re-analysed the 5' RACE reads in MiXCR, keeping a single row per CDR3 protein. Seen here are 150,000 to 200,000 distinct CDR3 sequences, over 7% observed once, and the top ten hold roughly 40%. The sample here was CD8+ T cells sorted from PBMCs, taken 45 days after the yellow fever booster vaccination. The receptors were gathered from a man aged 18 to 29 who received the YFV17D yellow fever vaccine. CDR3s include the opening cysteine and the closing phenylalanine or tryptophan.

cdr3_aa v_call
CASSLVADQPQHF TRBV12-3/TRBV12-4
CASSHGQPNEQFF TRBV27
CASSLRAGSWHTEAFF TRBV27
CASSLVAGNSNQPQHF TRBV12-3/TRBV12-4
CSVERGADGYTF TRBV29-1
CASSDRVRTNYGYTF TRBV6-6
CASSYPPEFTDTQYF TRBV6-6
CASSHPGRGKTEAFF TRBV3-1
CASSQGGGYNEQFF TRBV4-3
CASSAGGASEQYF TRBV25-1
CASSPGGGYEQFF TRBV7-9
CASSQPWGEHGELFF TRBV4-2
CAWARSTNQPQHF TRBV30
CASSLALSDRVAWQTQYF TRBV7-9
CASSRRENSGELFF TRBV4-1
CASSQGGDTGELFF TRBV4-3
CASGSPYEQYF TRBV10-2
CASSGRTGQETQYF TRBV5-1
CASHRQGLEWTGELFF TRBV19
CATSDFPGELFF TRBV24-1
CASSMSPGQGRTEAFF TRBV19
CATSTTSGLTDTQYF TRBV15
CAGSGVNTGELFF TRBV4-1
CATSKGSYNSPLHF TRBV15
CASSPWDRAHNEQFF TRBV18
CSASHWGWTEAFF TRBV20-1
CAWDREAGELFF TRBV30
CASSPMAGGTQYF TRBV18
CASSMTSGGLPYNEQFF TRBV27
CASSQTQLAGAAGANVLTF TRBV4-2
CASSRSLRDSNEQFF TRBV4-3
CASSQLERNGVKETQYF TRBV14
CASSLAGSQRDTQYF TRBV5-1
CASSSTRSRNTQYF TRBV6-4
CASSLVDRSYEQYF TRBV12-3/TRBV12-4
CASSYSSMSAGLNTGELFF TRBV6-2/TRBV6-3
CASSPDRVGVVTEAFF TRBV18
CASSLNSGGPGETQYF TRBV7-7
CASSQSQRGNTEAFF TRBV4-1
CASSSPVWPTEAFF TRBV7-9
CASTRPRGLAGPLDTQYF TRBV6-2/TRBV6-3
CSAREWRGGLNEQFF TRBV20-1
CASSFTTGDPYEQYF TRBV13